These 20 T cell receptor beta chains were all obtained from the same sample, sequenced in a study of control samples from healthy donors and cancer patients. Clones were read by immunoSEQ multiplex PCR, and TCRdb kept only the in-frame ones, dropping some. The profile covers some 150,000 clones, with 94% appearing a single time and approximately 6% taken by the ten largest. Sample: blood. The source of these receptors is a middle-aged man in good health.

Written as DNA, the CDR3 is TGTGCCAGCAGCTTCTTCACTGAAGCTTTCTTT. Translation: CASSFFTEAFF. The rearrangement uses TRBV7-8 and TRBJ1-1; D is undetermined. The CDR3 spans 11 residues. Germline V lookup: CDR1 SGHVS, CDR2 FQNEAQ. Trimming cost V 3 bases and J 4 bases, with 3 bases left between them.

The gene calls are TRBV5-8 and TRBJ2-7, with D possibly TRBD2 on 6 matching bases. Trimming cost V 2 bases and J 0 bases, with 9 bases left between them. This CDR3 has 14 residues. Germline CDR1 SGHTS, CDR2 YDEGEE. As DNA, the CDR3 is TGTGCCAGCAGCTTTCAGGGAGGCTCCTACGAGCAGTACTTC. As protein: CASSFQGGSYEQYF.

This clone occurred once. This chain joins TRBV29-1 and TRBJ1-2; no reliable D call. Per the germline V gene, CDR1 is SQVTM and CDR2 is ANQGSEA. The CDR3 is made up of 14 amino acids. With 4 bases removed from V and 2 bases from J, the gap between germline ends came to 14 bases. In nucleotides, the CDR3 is TGCAGCGTTGCTCTGCGGTCCCAAAACTATGGCTACACCTTC. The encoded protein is CSVALRSQNYGYTF.

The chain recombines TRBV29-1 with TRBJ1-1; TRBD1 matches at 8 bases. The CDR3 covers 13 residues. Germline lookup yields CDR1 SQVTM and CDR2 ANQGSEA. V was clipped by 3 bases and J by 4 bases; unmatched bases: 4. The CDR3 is CSVEHRGGTEAFF. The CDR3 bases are TGCAGCGTTGAGCACAGGGGGGGCACTGAAGCTTTCTTT.

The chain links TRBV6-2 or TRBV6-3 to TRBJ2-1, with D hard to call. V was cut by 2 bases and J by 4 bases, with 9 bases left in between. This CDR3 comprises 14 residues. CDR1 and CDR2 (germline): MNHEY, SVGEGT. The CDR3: CASSYGPIYNEQFF. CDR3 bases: TGTGCCAGCAGTTACGGGCCTATATACAATGAGCAGTTCTTC.

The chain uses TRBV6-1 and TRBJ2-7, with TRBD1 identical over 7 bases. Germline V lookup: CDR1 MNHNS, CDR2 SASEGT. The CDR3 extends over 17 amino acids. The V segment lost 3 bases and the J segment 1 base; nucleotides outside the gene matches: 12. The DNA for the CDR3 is TGTGCCAGCAGTGATCAATATAGAGGGGGCGCGTCCTACGAGCAGTACTTC. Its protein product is CASSDQYRGGASYEQYF.

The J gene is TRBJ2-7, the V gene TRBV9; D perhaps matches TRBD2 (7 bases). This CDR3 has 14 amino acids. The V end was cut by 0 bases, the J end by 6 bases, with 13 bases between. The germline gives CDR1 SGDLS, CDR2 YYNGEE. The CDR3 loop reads CASSVVGGAGEQYF. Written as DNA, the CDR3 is TGTGCCAGCAGCGTAGTAGGGGGGGCGGGCGAGCAGTACTTC.

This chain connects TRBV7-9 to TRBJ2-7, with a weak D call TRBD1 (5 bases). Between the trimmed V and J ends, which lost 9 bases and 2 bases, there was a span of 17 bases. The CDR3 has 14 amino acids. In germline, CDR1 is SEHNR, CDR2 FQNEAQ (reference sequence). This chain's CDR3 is CASKPRVTTYEQYF. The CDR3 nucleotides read TGTGCCAGTAAACCCAGGGTCACTACCTACGAGCAGTACTTC.

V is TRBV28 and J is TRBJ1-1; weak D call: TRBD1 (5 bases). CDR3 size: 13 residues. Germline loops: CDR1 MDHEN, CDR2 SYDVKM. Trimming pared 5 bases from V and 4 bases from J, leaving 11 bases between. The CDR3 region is CASSVDRVTEAFF. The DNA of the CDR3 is TGTGCCAGCAGTGTCGACAGAGTCACTGAAGCTTTCTTT.

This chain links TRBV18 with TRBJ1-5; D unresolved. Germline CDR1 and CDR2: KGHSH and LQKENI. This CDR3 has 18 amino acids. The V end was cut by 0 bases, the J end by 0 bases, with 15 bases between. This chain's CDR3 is CASSPPGEQEDSNQPQHF. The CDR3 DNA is TGTGCCAGCTCACCACCGGGAGAGCAGGAGGATAGCAATCAGCCCCAGCATTTT. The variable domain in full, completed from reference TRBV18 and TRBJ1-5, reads NAGVMQNPRHLVRRRGQEARLRCSPMKGHSHVYWYRQLPEEGLKFMVYLQKENIIDESGMPKERFSAEFPKEGPSILRIQQVVRGDSAAYFCASSPPGEQEDSNQPQHFGDGTRLSIL.

The CDR3 protein is CASSLAPGTEAFF. The CDR3 nucleotides read TGTGCCAGCAGCTTAGCACCAGGCACTGAAGCTTTCTTT. V and J are TRBV13 and TRBJ1-1; D is ambiguous. The germline V gene has CDR1 PRHDT and CDR2 FYEKMQ (reference sequence). The CDR3 extends over 13 amino acids. Trimming removed 1 base at V and 4 bases at J, with 7 bases between.

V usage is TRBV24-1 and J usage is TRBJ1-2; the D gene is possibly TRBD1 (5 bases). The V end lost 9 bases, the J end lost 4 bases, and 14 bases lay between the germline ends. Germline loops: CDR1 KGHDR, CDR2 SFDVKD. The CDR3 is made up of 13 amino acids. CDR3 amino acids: CATSFGAGYGYTF. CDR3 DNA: TGTGCCACCTCTTTCGGGGCAGGCTATGGCTACACCTTC.

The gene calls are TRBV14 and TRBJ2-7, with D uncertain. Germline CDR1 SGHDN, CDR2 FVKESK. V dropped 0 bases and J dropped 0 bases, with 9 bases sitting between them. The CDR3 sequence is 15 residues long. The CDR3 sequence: CASSQDSSSSYEQYF. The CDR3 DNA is TGTGCCAGCAGCCAAGATTCGAGCAGCTCCTACGAGCAGTACTTC.

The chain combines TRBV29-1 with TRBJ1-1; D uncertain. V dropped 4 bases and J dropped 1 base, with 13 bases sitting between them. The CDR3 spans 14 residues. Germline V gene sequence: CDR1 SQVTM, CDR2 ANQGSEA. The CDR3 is CSVVRSGENTEAFF. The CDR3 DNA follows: TGCAGCGTTGTACGGTCAGGAGAGAACACTGAAGCTTTCTTT.

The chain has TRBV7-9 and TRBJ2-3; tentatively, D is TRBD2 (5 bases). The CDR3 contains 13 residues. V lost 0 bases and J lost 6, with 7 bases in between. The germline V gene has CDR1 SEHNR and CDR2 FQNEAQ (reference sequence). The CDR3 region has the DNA TGTGCCAGCAGCTTAGCGCGGGTGGATACGCAGTATTTT. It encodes CASSLARVDTQYF.

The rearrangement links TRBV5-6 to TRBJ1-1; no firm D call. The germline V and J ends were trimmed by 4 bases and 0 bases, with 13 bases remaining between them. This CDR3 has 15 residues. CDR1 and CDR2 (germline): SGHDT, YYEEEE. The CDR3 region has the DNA TGTGCCAGCAGCCCCGGATCCCTCATGAACACTGAAGCTTTCTTT. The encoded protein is CASSPGSLMNTEAFF.

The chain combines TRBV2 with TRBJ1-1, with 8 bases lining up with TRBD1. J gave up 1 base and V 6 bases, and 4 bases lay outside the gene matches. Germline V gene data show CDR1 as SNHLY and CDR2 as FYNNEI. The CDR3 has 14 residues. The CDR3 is CASSGTGPNTEAFF. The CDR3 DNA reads TGTGCCAGCAGCGGGACAGGCCCGAACACTGAAGCTTTCTTT.

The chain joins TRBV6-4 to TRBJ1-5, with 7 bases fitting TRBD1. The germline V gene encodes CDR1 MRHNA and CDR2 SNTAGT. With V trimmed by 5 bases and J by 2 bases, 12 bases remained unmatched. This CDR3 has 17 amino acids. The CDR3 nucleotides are TGTGCCAGCAGTCCGGGACAGACATTTACCCGCAATCAGCCCCAGCATTTT. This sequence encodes CASSPGQTFTRNQPQHF.

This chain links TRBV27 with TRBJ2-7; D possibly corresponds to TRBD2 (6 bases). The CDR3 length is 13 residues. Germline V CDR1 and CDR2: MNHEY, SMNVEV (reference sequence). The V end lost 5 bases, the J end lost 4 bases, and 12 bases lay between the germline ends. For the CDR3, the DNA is TGTGCCAGCAGTCCTTACCGGGGGTACGAGCAGTACTTC. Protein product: CASSPYRGYEQYF.

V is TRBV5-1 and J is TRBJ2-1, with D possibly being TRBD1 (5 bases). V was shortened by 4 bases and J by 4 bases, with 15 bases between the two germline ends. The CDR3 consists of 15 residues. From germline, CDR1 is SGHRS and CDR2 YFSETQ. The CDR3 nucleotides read TGCGCCAGCAGCGAAGGGGATCCTAGGTACAATGAGCAGTTCTTC. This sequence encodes CASSEGDPRYNEQFF.